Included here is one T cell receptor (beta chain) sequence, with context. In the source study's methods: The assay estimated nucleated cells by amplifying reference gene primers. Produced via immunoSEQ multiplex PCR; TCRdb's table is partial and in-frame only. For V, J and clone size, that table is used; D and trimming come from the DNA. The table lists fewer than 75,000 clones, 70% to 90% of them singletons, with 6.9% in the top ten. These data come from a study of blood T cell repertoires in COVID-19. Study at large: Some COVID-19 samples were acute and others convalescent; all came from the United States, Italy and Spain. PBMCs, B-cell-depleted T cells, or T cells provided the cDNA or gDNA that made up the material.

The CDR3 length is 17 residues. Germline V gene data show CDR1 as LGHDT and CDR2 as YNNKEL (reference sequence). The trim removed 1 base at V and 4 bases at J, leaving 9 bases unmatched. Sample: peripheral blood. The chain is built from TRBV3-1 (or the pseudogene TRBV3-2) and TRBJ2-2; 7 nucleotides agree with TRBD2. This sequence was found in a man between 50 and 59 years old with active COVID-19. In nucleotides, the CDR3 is TGTGCCAGCAGCCAAGGTCGACTAGCAGCATTCACCGGGGAGCTGTTTTTT. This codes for CASSQGRLAAFTGELFF.